The T cell receptor delta chain described here comes from a study of Vδ1+ human thymocytes. This clone was observed a few times. Its antigen is undetermined. Germline V gene data show CDR1 as TSWWSYY and CDR2 as QGS. This CDR3 has 22 amino acids. J was trimmed by 7 bases and V by 0 bases; bases with no gene match: 27. Findings and limits, study-wide: Highly polyclonal TRG and TRD repertoires with Gaussian CDR3 length distributions appeared in thymus.

Alphabeta T cells were depleted, then CD3+ Vdelta1+ Vdelta2- thymocytes were FACS-sorted. Extracted RNA was reverse transcribed into cDNA. Multiplex PCR used pooled V-gene forward primers and a constant-region reverse primer to amplify CDR3s. TCRdb reapplied CATT to the multiplex PCR reads. Here the sample spans tens of thousands of delta-chain clones, approximately 15% being singletons. The clonotype originates from a girl under three years old who had congenital heart surgery. V gene TRDV1 combines with J gene TRDJ1; TRDD3 aligns across 9 bases. Material for sequencing was Vdelta1+ gamma-delta thymocytes from the thymus. Stated subset: FACS-sorted CD3+ TCRalphabeta- TCRVdelta1+ TCRVdelta2- thymocytes. As DNA, the CDR3 is TGTGCTCTTGGGGAACTCCCCTCTACCTTAACTGGGGGAATGGAGGAGTGTTGTAAACTCATCTTT. Protein product: CALGELPSTLTGGMEECCKLIF.